The 19 T cell receptor beta chains given below trace back to one sample, sequenced in a study of OX40 agonist ivuxolimab in advanced cancers. Libraries were prepared by immunoSEQ multiplex PCR; TCRdb keeps only in-frame clonotypes and omits some of them. The data show over 50,000 clones, 65% to 85% seen once. Sequencing was performed on CD4+ or CD8+ T cells sorted from blood, taken in a trial of the OX40 agonist ivuxolimab. The receptors were sampled from an adult with an advanced solid tumor such as melanoma, head and neck, liver or kidney cancer.

The chain carries TRBV7-3 and TRBJ2-5, with D unresolved. V lost 4 bases and J lost 4, with 13 bases in between. The CDR3 is made up of 14 amino acids. Germline V gene sequence: CDR1 SGHTA, CDR2 FQGTGA. Here the CDR3 reads CASSSGPTGETQYF. The CDR3 nucleotides read TGTGCCAGCAGCTCCGGGCCAACGGGAGAGACCCAGTACTTC.

The V gene is TRBV30, the J gene TRBJ1-2, with D hard to call. The V gene's germline CDR1 is GTSNPN and CDR2 SVGIG (reference sequence). Trimming removed 7 bases at V and 10 bases at J, with 13 bases between. This CDR3 is 10 amino acids long. The CDR3 nucleotides are TGTGCCTTGTCTCTGGGCCTCTACACCTTC. This codes for CALSLGLYTF.

This rearrangement joins TRBV5-5 to TRBJ1-1, with no clear D. The CDR3 is 14 amino acids. V lost 0 bases and J 0 bases, leaving 6 bases between the germline ends. Looked up from germline, CDR1 is SGHKS and CDR2 is YYEKEE (reference sequence). The CDR3 bases are TGTGCCAGCAGCTTGGGACAAATGAACACTGAAGCTTTCTTT. This sequence encodes CASSLGQMNTEAFF.

The rearrangement uses TRBV7-3 and TRBJ2-5; D gene unclear. Trimming took off 1 base at V and 2 bases at J, with 5 bases between the two ends. The CDR3 totals 13 residues. The germline V gene encodes CDR1 SGHTA and CDR2 FQGTGA. CDR3 nucleotide sequence: TGTGCCAGCAGCTTAAACTTACAAGAGACCCAGTACTTC. Its protein is CASSLNLQETQYF.

In its sample, this clone was seen a few times. V is TRBV30 and J is TRBJ2-7, with D possibly called TRBD1 or TRBD2 (5 bases each). V shed 0 bases and J shed 7 bases, with 13 bases lying between them. CDR1 GTSNPN and CDR2 SVGIG come from the germline V gene (reference sequence). This CDR3 comprises 13 residues. Here the CDR3 reads CAWSVLGTGEQYF. The CDR3 bases are TGTGCCTGGAGTGTGTTAGGGACGGGGGAGCAGTACTTC.

This chain connects TRBV5-1 to TRBJ2-3, with D possibly being TRBD2 (6 bases). V dropped 3 bases and J dropped 2 bases, with 10 bases sitting between them. CDR1 and CDR2 (germline): SGHRS, YFSETQ. This CDR3 has 14 amino acids. CDR3 in amino acids: CASSSQDYTDTQYF. The CDR3 nucleotides are TGCGCCAGCAGCTCCCAGGACTACACAGATACGCAGTATTTT.

This chain uses TRBV13 with TRBJ1-3; D ambiguous. V lost 2 bases and J 3 bases, leaving 8 bases between the germline ends. The CDR3 extends over 14 amino acids. Germline V gene data show CDR1 as PRHDT and CDR2 as FYEKMQ (reference sequence). CDR3 coding DNA: TGTGCCAGCAGCTTAAACTGGGGTGGAAACACCATATATTTT. Translating it yields CASSLNWGGNTIYF. Full variable domain (remainder filled in from reference TRBV13 and TRBJ1-3): AAGVIQSPRHLIKEKRETATLKCYPIPRHDTVYWYQQGPGQDPQFLISFYEKMQSDKGSIPDRFSAQQFSDYHSELNMSSLELGDSALYFCASSLNWGGNTIYFGEGSWLTVV.

The rearrangement joins TRBV11-2 to TRBJ2-7; 9 bases line up with TRBD2. The CDR3 is made up of 17 amino acids. V shed 4 bases and J 1 base; nucleotides not matched to a gene: 11. CDR1 and CDR2 (germline): SGHAT, FQNNGV. The CDR3 nucleotides are TGTGCCAGCAGCTCTAGGCGGGATAGCGGGGGATCCTACGAGCAGTACTTC. Amino acids: CASSSRRDSGGSYEQYF.

This clone was counted a few times. The chain uses TRBV6-6 and TRBJ1-1; maybe TRBD1 (5 bases). V was trimmed by 6 bases and J by 3 bases, leaving 11 bases between them. Germline loops: CDR1 MNHNY, CDR2 SVGAGI (reference sequence). The CDR3 is 13 residues long. The CDR3 region is CASRWGEDTEAFF. CDR3 coding DNA: TGTGCCAGCAGATGGGGGGAGGACACTGAAGCTTTCTTT.

The chain combines TRBV28 with TRBJ1-1; 8 bases fit TRBD1. The germline V gene encodes CDR1 MDHEN and CDR2 SYDVKM. The J segment lost 4 bases and the V segment lost 5 bases, leaving 9 bases of the junction unmatched. CDR3 length equals 15 residues. The CDR3 DNA reads as TGTGCCAGCAGTCCCGACAGGGGAGGTTTCACTGAAGCTTTCTTT. The encoded protein is CASSPDRGGFTEAFF.

V and J are TRBV7-9 and TRBJ2-3, with TRBD2 matching 10 bases. Per germline, CDR1 SEHNR and CDR2 FQNEAQ (reference sequence). This CDR3 is built from 15 residues. V was clipped by 8 bases and J by 3 bases; unmatched bases: 8. CDR3 in DNA: TGTGCCAGCCTAGCCACAGCGGGGGGGACAGATACGCAGTATTTT. Translating gives CASLATAGGTDTQYF.

In its sample, this clone was seen a few times. The V call is TRBV5-8, the J call TRBJ2-1; D ambiguous. The CDR3 is 16 amino acids. V lost 4 bases, J lost 3 bases, and 17 bases lay in between. From germline, CDR1 is SGHTS and CDR2 YDEGEE. This chain's CDR3 is CASSTRRSNFYNEQFF. The CDR3 nucleotides read TGTGCCAGCAGCACTCGTCGGTCGAACTTCTACAATGAGCAGTTCTTC.

The rearrangement joins TRBV5-6 to TRBJ2-3; no clear D gene. V lost 0 bases, J lost 4 bases, and 6 bases lay in between. CDR1 SGHDT and CDR2 YYEEEE come from the germline V gene. The CDR3 consists of 13 residues. The CDR3 DNA follows: TGTGCCAGCAGCTTGGGGGCGGCAGATACGCAGTATTTT. Its protein product is CASSLGAADTQYF. The full variable domain, its missing parts supplied by reference TRBV5-6 and TRBJ2-3, is DAGVTQSPTHLIKTRGQQVTLRCSPKSGHDTVSWYQQALGQGPQFIFQYYEEEERQRGNFPDRFSGHQFPNYSSELNVNALLLGDSALYLCASSLGAADTQYFGPGTRLTVL.

The rearrangement links TRBV28 to TRBJ1-6, with 7 bases aligning to TRBD1. The junction had 3 bases not matched to a gene; V was cut back by 6 bases and J by 4 bases. CDR3 length: 14 residues. Germline lookup yields CDR1 MDHEN and CDR2 SYDVKM. CDR3 residues: CASRSGQYNSPLHF. For the CDR3, the DNA is TGTGCCAGCAGGTCGGGACAGTATAATTCACCCCTCCACTTT.

This clone is categorized as medium-sized. The chain links TRBV4-3 to TRBJ2-5; 11 bases match TRBD2. The CDR3 loop spans 16 amino acids. Germline V lookup: CDR1 LGHNA, CDR2 YSLEER. Germline trimming cut 0 bases from V and 2 bases from J; bases unmatched to any gene: 2. The CDR3 loop reads CASSQEGLAEQETQYF. DNA of the CDR3: TGCGCCAGCAGCCAAGAGGGACTAGCGGAACAAGAGACCCAGTACTTC.

The J gene is TRBJ1-5, the V gene TRBV19, with D maybe TRBD1 (6 bases). Germline-derived CDR1 and CDR2 are LNHDA and SQIVND (reference sequence). V was pared by 6 bases and J by 4 bases, with 22 bases between. The CDR3 runs 17 residues. CDR3 loop: CASSSMGGKDRNQPQHF. As DNA, the CDR3 is TGTGCCAGTAGCAGTATGGGCGGTAAGGACAGAAATCAGCCCCAGCATTTT.

The chain employs TRBV6-1 and TRBJ1-3; no firm D call. Looked up from germline, CDR1 is MNHNS and CDR2 is SASEGT. V was cut by 8 bases and J by 2 bases, with 13 bases left in between. The length of the CDR3 is 14 residues. CDR3 in DNA: TGTGCCAGCTCCATCGGGCACGCTGGAAACACCATATATTTT. Residues: CASSIGHAGNTIYF.

The J gene is TRBJ2-5, the V gene TRBV7-3, with a possible D match to TRBD2 (5 bases). Looked up from germline, CDR1 is SGHTA and CDR2 is FQGTGA. Trimming left V 5 bases short and J 7 bases short, with 14 bases between. The CDR3 runs to 13 residues. In nucleotides, the CDR3 is TGTGCCAGCAGCCCCAATCTAGAGGGGACCCAGTACTTC. Residues: CASSPNLEGTQYF.

The chain has TRBV2 and TRBJ2-3; perhaps TRBD2 as D (6 bases). CDR1 and CDR2 (germline): SNHLY, FYNNEI. With 5 bases removed from V and 2 bases from J, the gap between germline ends came to 11 bases. The CDR3 has 14 amino acids. CDR3 region: CASSPGTSTDTQYF. CDR3 nucleotide sequence: TGTGCCAGCAGTCCCGGGACTTCCACAGATACGCAGTATTTT.